Presented here are 9 T cell receptor beta chains from one specimen sequenced in a study of PD-1 blockade in classical Hodgkin lymphoma. TCRdb keeps only in-frame clones here, not all; method: immunoSEQ multiplex PCR. The profile shows approximately 150,000 clones, under 85% of them singletons. Autologous stem cell transplantation was followed by relapse in every patient, and brentuximab vedotin exposure varied. This sample comprised peripheral blood mononuclear cells (PBMCs), obtained before the second cycle of nivolumab. The origin of the receptors is a human donor with classical Hodgkin lymphoma.

This clone is a singleton in its sample. The chain joins TRBV5-1 to TRBJ2-5; D is unclear. Germline values: CDR1 SGHRS, CDR2 YFSETQ. The V end lost 0 bases, the J end lost 1 base, and 13 bases lay between the germline ends. The CDR3 is made up of 16 amino acids. The CDR3 DNA follows: TGCGCCAGCAGCTTGGGCTCGGCAGCCCTCCAAGAGACCCAGTACTTC. Amino acids: CASSLGSAALQETQYF.

The chain joins TRBV5-4 to TRBJ2-7, with 7 positions matching TRBD1. Trimming at V came to 2 bases and at J to 2 bases, leaving 4 bases not matched to a gene. The CDR3 runs 14 residues. The germline gives CDR1 SGHNT, CDR2 YYREEE (reference sequence). CDR3 DNA: TGTGCCAGCAGCTTAACCGGGACAGCCTACGAGCAGTACTTC. Amino acids: CASSLTGTAYEQYF. Looking up the rest from reference TRBV5-4 and TRBJ2-7 gives the full variable domain: ETGVTQSPTHLIKTRGQQVTLRCSSQSGHNTVSWYQQALGQGPQFIFQYYREEENGRGNFPPRFSGLQFPNYSSELNVNALELDDSALYLCASSLTGTAYEQYFGPGTRLTVT.

The J gene is TRBJ2-1, the V gene TRBV19; TRBD1 or TRBD2 may be the D gene (5 bases each). Germline lookup yields CDR1 LNHDA and CDR2 SQIVND (reference sequence). V was trimmed by 4 bases and J by 0 bases, leaving 16 bases between them. The CDR3 totals 17 residues. CDR3 in amino acids: CASSSLPPGSSYNEQFF. In DNA, the CDR3 is TGTGCCAGTAGTAGCCTACCTCCAGGGAGCTCCTACAATGAGCAGTTCTTC.

This rearrangement joins TRBV20-1 to TRBJ2-7, with TRBD1 as a possible D gene (6 bases). Trimming stripped 5 bases from V and 6 bases from J, with 11 bases between. Germline CDR1 and CDR2: DFQATT and SNEGSKA (reference sequence). CDR3 length: 11 residues. DNA for the CDR3: TGCAGTGCTGCAACAGGGATCGAGCAGTACTTC. The encoded protein is CSAATGIEQYF.

The CDR3 DNA is TGCGCCAGCAGCCAAGGGCAGGGCACGGGGTATGGCTACACCTTC. This gives the protein CASSQGQGTGYGYTF. The chain links TRBV4-1 to TRBJ1-2; tentative D call: TRBD1 (5 bases). Germline CDR1 and CDR2: MGHRA and YSYEKL. Trimming removed 1 base from V and 5 bases from J, with 14 bases in between. CDR3 length: 15 residues.

This clone has only a few counts. The rearrangement joins TRBV30 to TRBJ2-3; D unclear. V lost 8 bases, J lost 5 bases, and 20 bases lay in between. CDR1 GTSNPN and CDR2 SVGIG come from the germline V gene (reference sequence). This CDR3 is built from 14 residues. The CDR3 coding sequence is TGTGCCCGTACCCCAGTTGGTAGAGTAGATACGCAGTATTTT. It is translated as CARTPVGRVDTQYF.

The rearrangement uses TRBV18 and TRBJ2-7; the match to TRBD1 covers 9 bases. The CDR3 is 17 amino acids. Per germline, CDR1 KGHSH and CDR2 LQKENI. V lost 2 bases to trimming and J lost 1 base; unmatched junction nucleotides: 9. In DNA, the CDR3 is TGTGCCAGCTCACCATGGAGACAGGGGGAAAGGTCCTACGAGCAGTACTTC. Encoded protein: CASSPWRQGERSYEQYF.

This clone was found once. The V and J genes are TRBV10-1 and TRBJ2-7, with 11 positions matching TRBD2. This CDR3 contains 16 residues. Trimming at V came to 7 bases and at J to 2 bases, leaving 10 bases not matched to a gene. The germline V gene has CDR1 WNHNN and CDR2 SYGVQD (reference sequence). In DNA, the CDR3 is TGCGCCAGCACAGGGGCCCAACTAGCGGGAGCCTACGAGCAGTACTTC. Translated, it gives CASTGAQLAGAYEQYF.

This chain joins TRBV9 and TRBJ2-3; D is perhaps TRBD2 (6 bases). Trimming pared 4 bases from V and 2 bases from J, leaving 11 bases between. The CDR3 is 14 residues long. Germline-derived CDR1 and CDR2 are SGDLS and YYNGEE. The CDR3 sequence: CASSLRLVTDTQYF. The CDR3 DNA follows: TGTGCCAGCAGCCTTAGACTAGTCACAGATACGCAGTATTTT.